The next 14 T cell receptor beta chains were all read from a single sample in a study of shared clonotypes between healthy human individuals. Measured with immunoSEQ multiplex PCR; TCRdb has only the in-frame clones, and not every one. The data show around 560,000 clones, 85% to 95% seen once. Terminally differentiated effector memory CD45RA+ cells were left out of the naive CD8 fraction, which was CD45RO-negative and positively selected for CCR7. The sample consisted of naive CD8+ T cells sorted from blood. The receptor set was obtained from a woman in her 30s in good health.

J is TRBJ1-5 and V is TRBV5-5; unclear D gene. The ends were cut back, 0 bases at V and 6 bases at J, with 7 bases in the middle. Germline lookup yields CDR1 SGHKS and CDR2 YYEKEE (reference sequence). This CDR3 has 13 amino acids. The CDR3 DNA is TGTGCCAGCAGCTTGGATTGGGGTCAGCCCCAGCATTTT. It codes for CASSLDWGQPQHF.

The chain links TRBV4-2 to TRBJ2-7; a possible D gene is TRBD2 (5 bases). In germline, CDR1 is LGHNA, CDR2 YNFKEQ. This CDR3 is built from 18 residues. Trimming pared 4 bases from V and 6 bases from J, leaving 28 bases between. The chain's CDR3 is CASSPTVGNPIGLGEQYF. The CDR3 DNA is TGTGCCAGCAGCCCTACCGTCGGGAACCCGATAGGGTTGGGCGAGCAGTACTTC.

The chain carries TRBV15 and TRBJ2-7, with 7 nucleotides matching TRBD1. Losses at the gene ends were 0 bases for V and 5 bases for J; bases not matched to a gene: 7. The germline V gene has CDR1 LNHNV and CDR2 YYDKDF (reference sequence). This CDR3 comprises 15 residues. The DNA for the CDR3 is TGTGCCACCAGCAGAGATAGGGGACAGAGCAACGAGCAGTACTTC. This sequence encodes CATSRDRGQSNEQYF.

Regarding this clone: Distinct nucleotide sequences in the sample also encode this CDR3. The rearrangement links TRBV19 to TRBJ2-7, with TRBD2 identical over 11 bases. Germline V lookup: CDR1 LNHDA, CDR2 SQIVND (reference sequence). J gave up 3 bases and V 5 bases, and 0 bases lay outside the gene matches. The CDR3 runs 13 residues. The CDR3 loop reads CASSGTSGYEQYF. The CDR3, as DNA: TGTGCCAGTAGTGGGACTAGCGGCTACGAGCAGTACTTC.

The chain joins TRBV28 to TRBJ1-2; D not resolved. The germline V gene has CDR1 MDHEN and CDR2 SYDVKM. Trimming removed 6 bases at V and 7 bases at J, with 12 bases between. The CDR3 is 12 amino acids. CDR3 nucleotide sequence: TGTGCCAGCAGCCCCCCAGTCGCTGGCTACACCTTC. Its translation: CASSPPVAGYTF.

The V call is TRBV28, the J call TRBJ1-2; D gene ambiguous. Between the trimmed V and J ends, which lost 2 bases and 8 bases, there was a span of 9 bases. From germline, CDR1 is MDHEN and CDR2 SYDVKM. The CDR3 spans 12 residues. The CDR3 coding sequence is TGTGCCAGCAGTTTAGTAGTGGGCGGCTACACCTTC. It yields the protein CASSLVVGGYTF.

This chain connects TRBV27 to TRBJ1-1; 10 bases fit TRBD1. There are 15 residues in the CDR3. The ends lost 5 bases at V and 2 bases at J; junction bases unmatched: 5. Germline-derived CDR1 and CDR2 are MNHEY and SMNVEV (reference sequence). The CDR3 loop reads CASSPGTGANTEAFF. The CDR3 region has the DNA TGTGCCAGCAGTCCAGGGACAGGGGCTAACACTGAAGCTTTCTTT.

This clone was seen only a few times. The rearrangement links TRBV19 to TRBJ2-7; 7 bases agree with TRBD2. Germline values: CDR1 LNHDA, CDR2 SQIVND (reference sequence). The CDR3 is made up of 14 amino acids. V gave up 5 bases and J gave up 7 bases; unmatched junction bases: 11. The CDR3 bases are TGTGCCAGTAGTCCCGGGACTACGCTTGATGAGCAGTACTTC. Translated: CASSPGTTLDEQYF.

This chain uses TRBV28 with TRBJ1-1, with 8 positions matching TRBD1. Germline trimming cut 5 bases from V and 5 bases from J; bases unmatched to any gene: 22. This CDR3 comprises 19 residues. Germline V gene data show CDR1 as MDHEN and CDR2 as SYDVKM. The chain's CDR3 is CASSPRDRPFVRWSTEAFF. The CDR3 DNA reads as TGTGCCAGCAGTCCCAGGGACAGGCCATTCGTGCGGTGGAGTACTGAAGCTTTCTTT.

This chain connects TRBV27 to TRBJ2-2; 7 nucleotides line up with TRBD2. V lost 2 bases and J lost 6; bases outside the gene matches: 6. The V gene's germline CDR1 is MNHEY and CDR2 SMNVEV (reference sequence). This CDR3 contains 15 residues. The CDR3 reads CASSLGREWPGELFF. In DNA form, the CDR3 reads TGTGCCAGCAGTTTAGGGCGGGAGTGGCCCGGGGAGCTGTTTTTT.

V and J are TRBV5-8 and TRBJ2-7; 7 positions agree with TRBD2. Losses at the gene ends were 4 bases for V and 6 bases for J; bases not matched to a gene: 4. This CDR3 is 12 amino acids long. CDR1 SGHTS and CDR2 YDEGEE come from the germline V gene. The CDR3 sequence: CASSPGGREQYF. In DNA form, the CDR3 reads TGTGCCAGCAGCCCGGGGGGTCGCGAGCAGTACTTC.

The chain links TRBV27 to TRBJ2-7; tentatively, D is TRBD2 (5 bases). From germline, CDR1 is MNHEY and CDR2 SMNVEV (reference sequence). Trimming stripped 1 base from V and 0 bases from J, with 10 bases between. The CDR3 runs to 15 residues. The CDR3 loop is CASSLYGGASYEQYF. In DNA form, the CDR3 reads TGTGCCAGCAGTTTATACGGAGGCGCCTCCTACGAGCAGTACTTC.

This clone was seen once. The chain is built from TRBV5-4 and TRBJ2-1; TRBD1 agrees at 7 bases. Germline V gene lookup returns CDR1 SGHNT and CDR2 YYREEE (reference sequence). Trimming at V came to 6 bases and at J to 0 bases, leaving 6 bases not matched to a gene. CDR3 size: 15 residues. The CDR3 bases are TGTGCCAGCATCAGGACAGGCGGCTCCTACAATGAGCAGTTCTTC. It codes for CASIRTGGSYNEQFF.

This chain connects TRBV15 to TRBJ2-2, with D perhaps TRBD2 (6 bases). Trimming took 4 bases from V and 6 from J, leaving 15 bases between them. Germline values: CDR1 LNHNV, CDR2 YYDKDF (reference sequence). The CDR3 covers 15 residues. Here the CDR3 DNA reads TGTGCCACCAGCACTAGCGCCTCCGGCCCCGGGGAGCTGTTTTTT. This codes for CATSTSASGPGELFF.